The sequence of this TCR beta chain was determined in a study of identical twins. General observations from the study: Researchers reported excess low generation probability among twin-shared out-of-frame alpha sequences.

Notes on this clonotype: Its antigen is undetermined.

TCRdb redid the calling of the 5' RACE reads with MiXCR, one entry per CDR3 protein. The sample holds some 1,700,000 distinct CDR3 sequences; more than 30% are singletons and the top ten take more than 0.25%. Material for sequencing was cord blood. The origin of this receptor is a newborn girl in good health.

CDR3 DNA sequence: TGCAGTGCCACGGGAGCGGGGGTTAGAGATACGCAGTATTTT. Translating it yields CSATGAGVRDTQYF. This sequence joins TRBV20-1 and TRBJ2-3; 8 bases are a match to TRBD2. Germline lookup yields CDR1 DFQATT and CDR2 SNEGSKA (reference sequence). This CDR3 has 14 amino acids. J lost 5 bases, V lost 6 bases, and 10 bases had no gene match.